This T cell receptor (beta chain) was captured in a study of spatial heterogeneity in lung cancer (dated by TCRdb to between 2019 and 2020). Regarding the research as a whole: More beta-chain than alpha-chain transcripts were consistently detected, likely reflecting higher beta-chain transcript abundance. In the raw uncorrected reads, each unique combination of TCR and UMI appeared more than ten times on average. The study quantitatively compared TCR alpha and beta repertoires across multiple tumor regions, matched nontumor lung and blood in non-small cell lung cancer. The study linked features of the TCR repertoire to counts of nonsynonymous mutations, which were determined by whole-exome sequencing of tumor tissue. At surgery, both alpha and beta chains were TCR-sequenced in roughly 200 tumor regions, roughly 64 matched nontumor lung samples and a few dozen PBMC samples.

Overall study results and their limits: Confirming at a functional level the hypothesis that regional TCRs recognize regional mutations was considered to require additional single-cell paired TCR alpha and beta sequencing. Ubiquitous expanded tumor TCRs were found in blood more often at tumor resection than at routine follow-up.

According to the study, the label for this sample's time point signals: sample taken at primary tumor resection. The donors were 72 patients from the lung TRACERx cohort who had early-stage, untreated non-small cell lung cancer. For TCR sequencing, whole RNA was extracted from tumor and nontumor lung tissue, or from cryopreserved PBMC samples, and no cell sorting was done. A patient was chosen for TCR sequencing only when enough RNA was available from at least two tumor regions. Preparation of the library involved 5' RACE. Instrument on record: NextSeq 500. The TCR library protocol attached a unique molecular identifier to each TCR cDNA molecule to allow correction of PCR and sequencing errors. For the original study's pipeline: Decombinator tools were used for TCR identification, UMI-based error correction and CDR3 extraction. TCRs above a frequency of 2 per 1,000, corresponding to the top 1% of the tumor frequency distribution, were defined as expanded. Rényi diversity was computed with the R vegan package after subsampling each repertoire 100 times to 5,000 TCRs. CDR3 similarity networks were built from amino acid triplet string-kernel similarity, with CDR3s being connected when pairwise similarity was above 0.82. The public reads were reanalyzed by TCRdb: fastp trimming at Q25, MiXCR alignment, in-frame beta chains only. Entries are consolidated by CDR3 protein sequence, retaining the most common genes and DNA. TCRdb, not the authors, supplied the V and J calls. The sample yields about 45,000 distinct CDR3 sequences; under 7.5% were counted once. The top ten clonotypes cover around 42% of the sample.

Ten or more counts support this clonotype. Its specific antigen is unknown. It has no much larger one-base neighbor in the sample; base qualities were not kept. CDR1 is given as MNHEY and CDR2 as SMNVEV, both from the germline V gene (reference sequence). V is clipped by 5 bases and J by 2 bases, and the sequence between their germline boundaries is 13 bases long. Inclusive of the bounding cysteine and phenylalanine, the CDR3 is 15 residues long. Only CDR3 DNA remains: 45 bases, in frame from the first base. The chain joins TRBV27 to TRBJ1-5, and the D gene may be TRBD1, 6 bases matching. Sequenced here: PBMCs, sampled at surgery. The TCR was taken from a female donor with early-stage non-small cell lung cancer. The CDR3 in this case is CASSKQGGRNQPQHF. The sequence in DNA is TGTGCCAGCAGTAAACAGGGTGGTCGCAATCAGCCCCAGCATTTT.